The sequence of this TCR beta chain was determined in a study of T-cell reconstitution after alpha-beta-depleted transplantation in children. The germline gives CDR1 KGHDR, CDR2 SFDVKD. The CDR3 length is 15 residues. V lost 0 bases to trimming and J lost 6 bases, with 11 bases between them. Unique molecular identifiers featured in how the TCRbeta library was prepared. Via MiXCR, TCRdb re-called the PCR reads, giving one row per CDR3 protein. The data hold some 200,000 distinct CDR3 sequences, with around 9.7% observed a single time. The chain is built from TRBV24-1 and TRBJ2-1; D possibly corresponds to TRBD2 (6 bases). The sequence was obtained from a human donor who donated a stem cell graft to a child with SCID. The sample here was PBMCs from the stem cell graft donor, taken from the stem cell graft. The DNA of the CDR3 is TGTGCCACCAGTGATTTGGAGTCTAGCGTCAATGAGCAGTTCTTC. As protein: CATSDLESSVNEQFF.